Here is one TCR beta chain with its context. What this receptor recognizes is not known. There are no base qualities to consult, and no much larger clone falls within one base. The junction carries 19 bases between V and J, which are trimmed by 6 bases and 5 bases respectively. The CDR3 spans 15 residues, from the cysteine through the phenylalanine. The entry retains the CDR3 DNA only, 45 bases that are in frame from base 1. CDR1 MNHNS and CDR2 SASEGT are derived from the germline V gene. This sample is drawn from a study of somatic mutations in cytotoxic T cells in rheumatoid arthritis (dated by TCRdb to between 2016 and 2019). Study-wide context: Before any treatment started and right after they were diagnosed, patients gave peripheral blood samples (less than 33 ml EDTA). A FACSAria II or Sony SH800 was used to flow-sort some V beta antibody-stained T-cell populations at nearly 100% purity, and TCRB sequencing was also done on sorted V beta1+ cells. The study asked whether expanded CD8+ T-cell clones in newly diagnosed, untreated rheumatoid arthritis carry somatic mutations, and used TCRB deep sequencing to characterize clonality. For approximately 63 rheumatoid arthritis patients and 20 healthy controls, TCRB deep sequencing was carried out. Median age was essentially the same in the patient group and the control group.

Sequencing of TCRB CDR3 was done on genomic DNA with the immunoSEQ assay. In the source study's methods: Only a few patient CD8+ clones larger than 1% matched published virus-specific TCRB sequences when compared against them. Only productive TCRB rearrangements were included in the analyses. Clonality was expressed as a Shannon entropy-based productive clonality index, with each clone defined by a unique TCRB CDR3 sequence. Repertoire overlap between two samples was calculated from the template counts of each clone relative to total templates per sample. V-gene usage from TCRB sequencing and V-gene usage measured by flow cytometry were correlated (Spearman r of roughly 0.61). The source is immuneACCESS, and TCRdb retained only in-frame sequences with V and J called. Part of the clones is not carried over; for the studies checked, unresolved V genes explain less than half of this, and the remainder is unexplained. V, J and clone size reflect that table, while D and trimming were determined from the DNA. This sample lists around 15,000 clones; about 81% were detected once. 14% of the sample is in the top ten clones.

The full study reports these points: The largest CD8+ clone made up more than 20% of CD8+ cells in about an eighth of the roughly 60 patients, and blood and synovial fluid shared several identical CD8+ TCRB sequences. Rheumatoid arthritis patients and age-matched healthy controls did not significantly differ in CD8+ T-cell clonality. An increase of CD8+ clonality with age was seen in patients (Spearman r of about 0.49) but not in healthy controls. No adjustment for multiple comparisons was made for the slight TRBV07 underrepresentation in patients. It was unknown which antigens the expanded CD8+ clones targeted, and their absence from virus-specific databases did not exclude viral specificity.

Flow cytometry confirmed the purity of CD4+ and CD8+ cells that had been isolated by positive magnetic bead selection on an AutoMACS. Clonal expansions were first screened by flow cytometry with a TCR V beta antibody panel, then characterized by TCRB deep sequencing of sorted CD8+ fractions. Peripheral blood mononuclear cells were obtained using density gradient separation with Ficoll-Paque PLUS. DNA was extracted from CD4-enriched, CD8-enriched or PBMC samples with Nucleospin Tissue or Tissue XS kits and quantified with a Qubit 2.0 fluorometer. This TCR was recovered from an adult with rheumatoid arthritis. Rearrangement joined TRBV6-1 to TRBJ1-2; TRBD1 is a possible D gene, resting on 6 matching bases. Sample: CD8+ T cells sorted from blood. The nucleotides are TGTGCCAGCAGAGCTCCAGGGGCAAGGTGGTATGGCTACACCTTC. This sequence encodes CASRAPGARWYGYTF.